These 27 T cell receptor beta chains were all obtained from the same sample, sequenced in a study of shared clonotypes between healthy human individuals. The method was immunoSEQ multiplex PCR; TCRdb's version includes in-frame clones alone and lacks a portion of them. The sample contains roughly 2,500,000 clones, 80% to 95% of which appear only once. The sample taken for sequencing was naive CD4+ T cells from PBMCs. As to subset: CD45RA+ positively selected. All receptors come from a man aged 18 to 30 in good health. Some clones in this sample may be carry-over from other donors' samples.

The gene calls are TRBV19 and TRBJ2-3; D is perhaps TRBD1 (6 bases). The CDR3 sequence is 16 residues long. Germline-derived CDR1 and CDR2 are LNHDA and SQIVND (reference sequence). The V gene lost 4 bases and the J gene lost 6 bases, with 20 bases spanning the gap. The CDR3 nucleotides read TGTGCCAGTAGTAAAATTGGGACACTTGAGTCGGATACGCAGTATTTT. As protein: CASSKIGTLESDTQYF.

V usage is TRBV5-1 and J usage is TRBJ2-7; 12 bases align to TRBD2. The CDR3 length is 17 residues. Germline lookup yields CDR1 SGHRS and CDR2 YFSETQ. Germline trimming cut 2 bases from V and 3 bases from J; bases unmatched to any gene: 9. The CDR3 DNA is TGCGCCAGCAGCTTTATAGGGTCGACTAGCGGGAGCTACGAGCAGTACTTC. Translated: CASSFIGSTSGSYEQYF.

J is TRBJ2-3 and V is TRBV7-3; weak D call: TRBD2 (5 bases). Between the trimmed V and J ends, which lost 3 bases and 4 bases, there was a span of 11 bases. CDR3 length: 14 amino acids. The germline gives CDR1 SGHTA, CDR2 FQGTGA. The CDR3 is CASSFGTGSDTQYF. The CDR3 DNA reads as TGTGCCAGCAGCTTTGGCACGGGGTCAGATACGCAGTATTTT.

V usage is TRBV10-3 and J usage is TRBJ2-7, with D perhaps matching TRBD1 (6 bases). The ends were cut back, 8 bases at V and 5 bases at J, with 13 bases in the middle. The CDR3 length is 12 residues. CDR1 is ENHRY and CDR2 is SYGVKD in the germline V gene. CDR3 protein: CAISGQSDEQYF. The CDR3 DNA reads as TGTGCCATCTCTGGACAGAGCGACGAGCAGTACTTC.

The V and J genes are TRBV6-5 and TRBJ2-4, with D perhaps matching TRBD2 (6 bases). With 7 bases removed from V and 1 base from J, the gap between germline ends came to 11 bases. The CDR3 is made up of 14 amino acids. Germline assignment: CDR1 MNHEY and CDR2 SVGAGI. The CDR3 region has the DNA TGTGCCAGCACCGCTGGGGGGGCCAAAAACATTCAGTACTTC. Amino acid sequence: CASTAGGAKNIQYF.

The chain links TRBV5-5 to TRBJ2-5; 7 bases match TRBD1. V lost 7 bases to trimming and J lost 3 bases; unmatched junction nucleotides: 6. This CDR3 has 13 amino acids. Per germline, CDR1 SGHKS and CDR2 YYEKEE (reference sequence). The CDR3 region has the DNA TGTGCCAGCGGATTACAGGGGAAAGAGACCCAGTACTTC. The encoded protein is CASGLQGKETQYF.

This clone was seen once. The genes are TRBV6-1 and TRBJ1-2; 7 nucleotides match TRBD1. The V and J ends lost 7 bases and 4 bases, in that order; junction bases with no gene match: 9. Germline-derived CDR1 and CDR2 are MNHNS and SASEGT. The CDR3 contains 14 residues. CDR3 DNA sequence: TGTGCCAGCACCAACAGGGGTCAGATCTATGGCTACACCTTC. Amino acid sequence: CASTNRGQIYGYTF.

This clone came up a few times. The chain employs TRBV9 and TRBJ1-1; D ambiguous. The CDR3 length is 14 residues. Germline V gene sequence: CDR1 SGDLS, CDR2 YYNGEE. Trimming took off 0 bases at V and 3 bases at J, with 9 bases between the two ends. CDR3 nucleotides: TGTGCCAGCAGCGTAGCGTGGCGGGACACTGAAGCTTTCTTT. Its protein product is CASSVAWRDTEAFF.

This chain uses TRBV2 with TRBJ1-1, with D possibly TRBD1 on 5 matching bases. The ends were cut back, 3 bases at V and 3 bases at J, with 14 bases in the middle. The CDR3 runs 15 residues. The germline gives CDR1 SNHLY, CDR2 FYNNEI. Here the CDR3 DNA reads TGTGCCAGCAGTGAGGGATGGGGGATGCACACTGAAGCTTTCTTT. Encoded protein: CASSEGWGMHTEAFF.

This chain uses TRBV4-1 with TRBJ2-5, with TRBD2 matching 10 bases. CDR1 MGHRA and CDR2 YSYEKL come from the germline V gene. V was pared by 0 bases and J by 5 bases, with 12 bases of the junction left unmatched. The CDR3 contains 18 residues. In nucleotides, the CDR3 is TGCGCCAGCAGCCAAGAAGAGGCTAGCGGGAGTCACGCCGAGACCCAGTACTTC. Translation: CASSQEEASGSHAETQYF.

This clone was found once. The rearrangement links TRBV15 to TRBJ2-7; either TRBD1 or TRBD2 may supply D (5 bases each). V shed 2 bases and J shed 4 bases, with 15 bases lying between them. The CDR3 has 15 residues. Germline assignment: CDR1 LNHNV and CDR2 YYDKDF (reference sequence). DNA of the CDR3: TGTGCCACCAGCAGACCCGGGGCGACATTGTACGAGCAGTACTTC. The encoded protein is CATSRPGATLYEQYF.

The chain recombines TRBV9 with TRBJ2-3, with D possibly TRBD2 on 5 matching bases. This CDR3 is built from 15 residues. CDR1 SGDLS and CDR2 YYNGEE come from the germline V gene. The germline V and J ends were trimmed by 2 bases and 6 bases, with 16 bases remaining between them. The CDR3 DNA sequence: TGTGCCAGCAGCGTTTCCGAGGGAGCGATGGATACGCAGTATTTT. The encoded protein is CASSVSEGAMDTQYF.

The CDR3 is CASSFEDLGKDQPQHF. CDR3 nucleotide sequence: TGTGCCAGCAGCTTCGAGGATCTGGGTAAGGATCAGCCCCAGCATTTT. The chain joins TRBV7-9 to TRBJ1-5; no reliable D call. CDR3 length: 16 residues. The germline V gene encodes CDR1 SEHNR and CDR2 FQNEAQ (reference sequence). Trimming shortened V by 3 bases and J by 5 bases, and 17 bases separated the two germline ends.

This chain connects TRBV19 to TRBJ1-1; 8 bases agree with TRBD1. Germline assignment: CDR1 LNHDA and CDR2 SQIVND (reference sequence). The J segment lost 0 bases and the V segment lost 5 bases, leaving 14 bases of the junction unmatched. This CDR3 region has 18 residues. The CDR3 DNA is TGTGCCAGTAGTCTCCCCTCGGGCAGGGGGCTATTGAACACTGAAGCTTTCTTT. Translating it yields CASSLPSGRGLLNTEAFF.

The chain uses TRBV18 and TRBJ2-5, with D perhaps TRBD1 or TRBD2 (5 bases each). Germline assignment: CDR1 KGHSH and CDR2 LQKENI. V was clipped by 4 bases and J by 2 bases, with 20 bases between them. This CDR3 is 17 amino acids long. CDR3 sequence reads: CASSLTGPPTRQETQYF. The CDR3 DNA is TGTGCCAGCTCACTAACGGGACCTCCCACCCGTCAAGAGACCCAGTACTTC.

J is TRBJ1-4 and V is TRBV5-1; 9 bases are a match to TRBD1. Germline CDR1 and CDR2: SGHRS and YFSETQ. This CDR3 is 14 amino acids long. With 4 bases clipped from V and 8 bases from J, the junction kept 6 bases outside the gene matches. In DNA, the CDR3 is TGCGCCAGCAGCATTACAGGGGGCAGCGAAAAACTGTTTTTT. As protein: CASSITGGSEKLFF.

This clone has only one observation. The V call is TRBV19, the J call TRBJ2-7; D ambiguous. The length of the CDR3 is 14 residues. Trimming left V 0 bases short and J 5 bases short, with 11 bases between. Germline V lookup: CDR1 LNHDA, CDR2 SQIVND (reference sequence). The DNA for the CDR3 is TGTGCCAGTAGTATAGAAAACAGTTTGAACGAGCAGTACTTC. This encodes CASSIENSLNEQYF.

This chain joins TRBV7-3 and TRBJ2-2; a weak D match, TRBD2 (5 bases). In germline, CDR1 is SGHTA, CDR2 FQGTGA. The CDR3 is 17 residues long. V was shortened by 5 bases and J by 6 bases, with 22 bases between the two germline ends. CDR3 sequence reads: CASSLNPPGVIPGELFF. In DNA, the CDR3 is TGTGCCAGCAGCCTAAACCCCCCCGGGGTGATACCCGGGGAGCTGTTTTTT.

The chain links TRBV28 to TRBJ2-3; 11 bases line up with TRBD1. Germline V gives CDR1 MDHEN, CDR2 SYDVKM. This CDR3 contains 18 residues. V lost 5 bases, J lost 6 bases, and 16 bases stayed unmatched. The CDR3 reads CASSPELWDRGLQDTQYF. DNA for the CDR3: TGTGCCAGCAGTCCTGAACTGTGGGACAGGGGGTTACAGGATACGCAGTATTTT.

The rearrangement uses TRBV6-5 and TRBJ2-7; D unclear. Trimming pared 5 bases from V and 3 bases from J, leaving 14 bases between. The CDR3 is 14 amino acids. Germline lookup yields CDR1 MNHEY and CDR2 SVGAGI. The CDR3: CASSPVQRFYEQYF. In DNA, the CDR3 is TGTGCCAGCAGTCCTGTACAAAGATTCTACGAGCAGTACTTC.

The genes are TRBV28 and TRBJ2-7, with D perhaps matching TRBD2 (6 bases). Germline CDR1 is MDHEN and CDR2 is SYDVKM. The CDR3 loop spans 12 amino acids. Deletions cut 8 bases from V and 0 bases from J, with 8 bases between. In DNA form, the CDR3 reads TGTGCCAGCGCGGGACCCTCCTACGAGCAGTACTTC. Encoded protein: CASAGPSYEQYF.

This chain links TRBV7-3 with TRBJ1-1; TRBD1 agrees at 9 bases. Germline CDR1 SGHTA, CDR2 FQGTGA. The CDR3 has 15 amino acids. Germline trimming cut 5 bases from V and 1 base from J; bases unmatched to any gene: 5. This CDR3 is CASSPGTGPNTEAFF. DNA for the CDR3: TGTGCCAGCAGCCCTGGGACAGGGCCGAACACTGAAGCTTTCTTT.

V and J are TRBV5-1 and TRBJ2-7, with unresolved D. The CDR3 is 14 residues long. Germline-derived CDR1 and CDR2 are SGHRS and YFSETQ. V was trimmed by 0 bases and J by 4 bases, leaving 11 bases between them. The CDR3 sequence: CASSLEADLYEQYF. The CDR3 DNA reads as TGCGCCAGCAGCTTGGAGGCAGATTTATACGAGCAGTACTTC.

The rearrangement joins TRBV4-1 to TRBJ1-3; D gene ambiguous. This CDR3 region has 14 residues. Germline V gene lookup returns CDR1 MGHRA and CDR2 YSYEKL. V was trimmed by 0 bases and J by 6 bases, leaving 9 bases between them. CDR3 sequence reads: CASSQDPGLNTIYF. The CDR3 DNA reads as TGCGCCAGCAGCCAAGATCCGGGGTTAAACACCATATATTTT.

The table lists this clone with a count of one. The chain links TRBV30 to TRBJ2-3, with D tentatively TRBD2 (6 bases). The CDR3 is made up of 16 amino acids. Germline V gene data show CDR1 as GTSNPN and CDR2 as SVGIG (reference sequence). Deletions cut 0 bases from V and 0 bases from J, with 13 bases between. The CDR3 nucleotides read TGTGCCTGGAGTGTAACTAGCTTAGCTAGCACAGATACGCAGTATTTT. Protein: CAWSVTSLASTDTQYF.

J is TRBJ1-5 and V is TRBV10-3; tentative D call: TRBD1 (5 bases). Trimming removed 4 bases from V and 7 bases from J, with 11 bases in between. Germline CDR1 and CDR2: ENHRY and SYGVKD. This CDR3 region has 13 residues. The CDR3 region has the DNA TGTGCCATCAGTGGGGGCGAAGTCCAGCCCCAGCATTTT. Its translation: CAISGGEVQPQHF.

The chain joins TRBV11-2 to TRBJ2-1; the match to TRBD1 covers 7 bases. The CDR3 totals 17 residues. The ends lost 3 bases at V and 0 bases at J; junction bases unmatched: 8. Germline V gene data show CDR1 as SGHAT and CDR2 as FQNNGV. The CDR3: CASSFTGVGGSYNEQFF. In nucleotides, the CDR3 is TGTGCCAGCAGCTTTACAGGGGTAGGGGGCTCCTACAATGAGCAGTTCTTC. Filled out from reference TRBV11-2 and TRBJ2-1, the complete variable domain reads EAGVAQSPRYKIIEKRQSVAFWCNPISGHATLYWYQQILGQGPKLLIQFQNNGVVDDSQLPKDRFSAERLKGVDSTLKIQPAKLEDSAVYLCASSFTGVGGSYNEQFFGPGTRLTVL.